This T cell receptor beta chain was retrieved from a study of cytomegalovirus exposure and HLA in healthy donors. The J segment lost 7 bases and the V segment lost 6 bases, leaving 10 bases of the junction unmatched. The CDR3 runs to 14 residues. Germline V CDR1 and CDR2: MDHEN, SYDVKM. Profiled with immunoSEQ multiplex PCR; TCRdb holds only in-frame clones, not every one. The sample consists of 140,000 or so clones, 80% to 90% of them appearing once. The clonotype originates from a woman in her twenties or thirties in good health and CMV-seropositive. This chain connects TRBV28 to TRBJ1-1; 8 bases match TRBD1. The sequencing sample was made of PBMCs. The CDR3 loop is CASSPPHRGNEAFF. The CDR3 DNA reads TGTGCCAGCAGCCCCCCCCACAGGGGGAATGAAGCTTTCTTT.